This TCR beta chain comes out of a study of T cell changes during pregnancy in multiple sclerosis (dated by TCRdb to about 2019). Study-wide context: The study looked at changes in the T cell repertoire across pregnancy in women with multiple sclerosis.

Library generation was performed with the immunoSEQ multiplex PCR assay. TCRdb obtained this table from immuneACCESS and retained in-frame rearrangements with V and J assigned. These tables miss some clones; where compared with another copy, unresolved V genes account for less than half of the shortfall, and the remainder is unexplained. This sample lists nearly 40,000 clones; roughly 92% were detected once. 0.75% to 0.85% of the sample belongs to the ten largest clones. Taken from the germline V gene, the CDR1 and CDR2 loops are MNHNS and SASEGT. Trimming removed 4 bases from V and 3 bases from J; the gene matches leave 9 bases unexplained. Taken from cysteine to phenylalanine, the CDR3 has 17 residues. CDR3 DNA is the only sequence kept; it has 51 bases, read in frame from the first base. In the case of this clone: Its antigen specificity is not known. There are no base qualities to consult, and no much larger clone falls within one base.

This material consisted of CD4+ T cells from peripheral blood mononuclear cells, taken before pregnancy. The origin of this receptor is a female donor with multiple sclerosis, enrolled in a pregnancy study. The chain links TRBV6-1 with TRBJ2-2; 9 bases in the junction line up with TRBD1. The sequenced DNA is TGTGCCAGCAGTGGGGACCGGGACAGGGAGGACACCGGGGAGCTGTTTTTT. This codes for CASSGDRDREDTGELFF.